This T cell receptor (beta chain) is from a study of technical replicates of blood from a few donors. Assay used: immunoSEQ multiplex PCR; TCRdb lists only in-frame clones, some missing. The profile shows about 95,000 clones, around 95% of them singletons. Germline V lookup: CDR1 SGHTA, CDR2 FQGTGA. V was clipped by 4 bases and J by 7 bases, with 25 bases between them. The CDR3 length is 17 residues. The receptor's source is a human donor in good health. Sequencing was carried out using T cells isolated from PBMCs. The rearrangement links TRBV7-3 to TRBJ1-1; D is undetermined. This chain's CDR3 is CASSYTPGGGIGNEAFF. The CDR3 coding sequence is TGTGCCAGCAGCTACACGCCCGGAGGAGGGATAGGAAATGAAGCTTTCTTT.